This T cell receptor (beta chain) was documented in a study of blood T cell repertoires in COVID-19 (dated by TCRdb to the early 2020s). Context from the whole study: Samples from collaborators originated in the United States, Italy and Spain and spanned both the acute and convalescent phases of COVID-19. The material from the prospective study consisted of cDNA or gDNA derived from T cells, B-cell-depleted T cells, or PBMCs. Subjects who had been exposed to COVID-19, were actively infected with it, or had recovered from it provided the deeply sampled blood TCRbeta repertoires that made up the dataset. The repertoires were made available in a free public database intended to serve as a resource for research on the immune response to SARS-CoV-2. Samples came from the ongoing ImmuneRACE study (first 160 participants) plus 1,254 subjects from 6 global collaborators. The sample metadata nearly always contained a de-identified subject ID, COVID-19 status, age in years and sex. Where available, HLA class I and class II types were obtained from metadata supplied by the sample provider rather than from assay-based typing. What the research found in general, with its limitations: The quantity of clinical and demographic metadata differed by source and by participant and was supplied without curation.

This clone has only a few counts. There is no known antigen for this receptor. Nothing much larger sits one base from this clone, and base qualities are not available. Collaborating institutions collected whole blood in K2EDTA tubes following their own protocols. For TCRbeta analysis, collaborators shipped samples in one of three forms: frozen whole blood, isolated PBMCs, or DNA extracted from either of those sample types. Taken from cysteine to phenylalanine, the CDR3 has 14 residues. The sequence is cut down to CDR3 DNA, 42 bases in frame from base 1. V is trimmed back by 6 bases and J by 5 bases, and the junction contains 7 bases that no gene match accounts for. Reading the germline V gene (reference sequence) gives CDR1 MNHEY and CDR2 SMNVEV. TCRbeta CDR3 regions were amplified from genomic DNA using the immunoSEQ Assay, a bias-controlled multiplex PCR. Under the source paper's analysis protocol: Nucleated cell counts per sample were estimated from amplification of reference gene primers within the assay. To quantify the absolute abundance of each unique TCRbeta CDR3 rearrangement, sequence reads were collapsed and filtered. For each sample, productive Simpson clonality was calculated as the square root of Simpson's diversity index over productive rearrangements. TCRdb stores this immuneACCESS table with in-frame sequences only. Part of the clones is absent; in the studies checked, under half of the shortfall reflects unresolved V genes, and no reason is known for the rest. V and J calls and clone size are those listed in that table; D and trimming were worked out from the DNA. This sample lists hundreds of thousands of clones; more than 80% were detected once. 1.4% of the sample is held by the ten biggest clonotypes.

The specimen sequenced was peripheral blood. The receptor chain draws on TRBV27 and TRBJ1-1, with TRBD1 identical over 9 junction bases. The sequence derives from a woman aged 30 to 39 with active or convalescent COVID-19. The bases are TGTGCCAGCAGACTACAGGGGGCGCATACTGAAGCTTTCTTT. The encoded protein is CASRLQGAHTEAFF.